These 21 T cell receptor beta chains share one sample of origin, sequenced in a study of T cell changes during pregnancy in multiple sclerosis. Method: immunoSEQ multiplex PCR; TCRdb's copy keeps in-frame clones and lacks some. The sample records some 37,000 clones, around 90% being singletons. The source was CD4+ T cells from peripheral blood mononuclear cells, collected after pregnancy. Source of these receptors: a female donor in good health, enrolled as a control in a pregnancy study.

V and J are TRBV19 and TRBJ1-3; 7 nucleotides line up with TRBD1. From germline, CDR1 is LNHDA and CDR2 SQIVND (reference sequence). The CDR3 covers 16 residues. Germline trimming cut 3 bases from V and 1 base from J; bases unmatched to any gene: 6. The CDR3: CASSIALTGSGNTIYF. The DNA for the CDR3 is TGTGCCAGTAGTATCGCCCTGACAGGGTCTGGAAACACCATATATTTT.

This rearrangement joins TRBV19 to TRBJ1-5; 7 nucleotides align to TRBD1. CDR1 and CDR2 from the germline V gene are LNHDA and SQIVND (reference sequence). J lost 1 base, V lost 5 bases, and 8 bases had no gene match. The CDR3 consists of 16 residues. This chain's CDR3 is CASSRQGRGSNQPQHF. CDR3 nucleotides: TGTGCCAGTAGTCGACAGGGTAGAGGAAGCAATCAGCCCCAGCATTTT.

The rearrangement joins TRBV18 to TRBJ2-3, with a possible D match to TRBD1 (6 bases). CDR1 KGHSH and CDR2 LQKENI come from the germline V gene. With 5 bases removed from V and 0 bases from J, the gap between germline ends came to 12 bases. This CDR3 has 15 amino acids. The CDR3 here is CASSTAQGSTDTQYF. CDR3 sequence (DNA): TGTGCCAGCTCAACCGCTCAGGGGAGCACAGATACGCAGTATTTT.

This clone was found once. The V call is TRBV30, the J call TRBJ2-7, with 8 bases identical to TRBD2. With 2 bases clipped from V and 3 bases from J, the junction kept 9 bases outside the gene matches. CDR1 is GTSNPN and CDR2 is SVGIG in the germline V gene (reference sequence). CDR3 length: 15 residues. CDR3 amino acids: CAWSKSGSYHYEQYF. The DNA of the CDR3 is TGTGCCTGGAGTAAGAGCGGGAGCTACCACTACGAGCAGTACTTC.

The chain is built from TRBV2 and TRBJ1-3; no clear D. Between the trimmed V and J ends, which lost 7 bases and 0 bases, there was a span of 16 bases. The germline V gene has CDR1 SNHLY and CDR2 FYNNEI. This CDR3 has 16 residues. The CDR3 bases are TGTGCCAGCACCCTACAACAGATTAGCTCTGGAAACACCATATATTTT. The encoded protein is CASTLQQISSGNTIYF.

This clone has a handful of counts. For the CDR3, the DNA is TGTGCCAGTAGTGACAGGGGTGGCAATCAGCCCCAGCATTTT. It codes for CASSDRGGNQPQHF. The chain couples TRBV19 to TRBJ1-5; 8 nucleotides line up with TRBD1. Germline CDR1 reads LNHDA; CDR2 reads SQIVND (reference sequence). The CDR3 sequence is 14 residues long. J lost 2 bases, V lost 5 bases, and 2 bases had no gene match.

The V gene is TRBV5-5, the J gene TRBJ2-1, with D possibly TRBD2 on 6 matching bases. Per the germline V gene, CDR1 is SGHKS and CDR2 is YYEKEE (reference sequence). The germline V and J ends were trimmed by 1 base and 2 bases, with 10 bases remaining between them. This CDR3 spans 15 amino acids. The CDR3 DNA is TGTGCCAGCAGCTTGATGACTAGTACCTACAATGAGCAGTTCTTC. This encodes CASSLMTSTYNEQFF.

This chain joins TRBV19 and TRBJ2-7; TRBD1 matches at 12 bases. Trimming cost V 5 bases and J 3 bases; bases outside gene matches: 5. CDR3 length: 15 amino acids. Germline assignment: CDR1 LNHDA and CDR2 SQIVND (reference sequence). The CDR3 nucleotides read TGTGCCAGTAGTTCCGGGACAGGGGGCCACTACGAGCAGTACTTC. Amino acid sequence: CASSSGTGGHYEQYF.

This clone has only one observation. The chain joins TRBV5-1 to TRBJ2-1, with 10 nucleotides matching TRBD2. This CDR3 has 17 amino acids. Germline-derived CDR1 and CDR2 are SGHRS and YFSETQ. The V gene end was trimmed by 0 bases and the J gene end by 4 bases; junction bases not matched to a gene: 7. The CDR3 coding sequence is TGCGCCAGCAGCTTGGGGCTAGCGGGAGCCCCATACAATGAGCAGTTCTTC. This encodes CASSLGLAGAPYNEQFF.

The chain combines TRBV5-4 with TRBJ2-6; D is possibly TRBD2 (6 bases). Looked up from germline, CDR1 is SGHNT and CDR2 is YYREEE (reference sequence). Deletions cut 3 bases from V and 3 bases from J, with 13 bases between. The CDR3 is made up of 16 amino acids. CDR3 nucleotides: TGTGCCAGCAGCTCGGACGGAGGGCTTGGGGCCAACGTCCTGACTTTC. This gives the protein CASSSDGGLGANVLTF.

As regards this clone: Other DNA sequences in the sample encode the same CDR3. V is TRBV6-5 and J is TRBJ2-7; TRBD1 matches at 11 bases. This CDR3 spans 13 amino acids. Losses at the gene ends were 2 bases for V and 7 bases for J; bases not matched to a gene: 1. CDR1 and CDR2 from the germline V gene are MNHEY and SVGAGI. The DNA of the CDR3 is TGTGCCAGCAGTTACGGGACAGGGGGTGAGCAGTACTTC. This sequence encodes CASSYGTGGEQYF.

The chain uses TRBV19 and TRBJ1-1, with 8 bases aligning to TRBD1. J was trimmed by 4 bases and V by 6 bases; bases with no gene match: 10. The CDR3 contains 15 residues. Germline V gene data show CDR1 as LNHDA and CDR2 as SQIVND (reference sequence). The CDR3 reads CASRHRGSYGTEAFF. CDR3 DNA sequence: TGTGCCAGTAGGCACAGGGGGTCCTACGGCACTGAAGCTTTCTTT.

The chain recombines TRBV2 with TRBJ2-1; D is perhaps TRBD2 (6 bases). Trimming removed 5 bases at V and 2 bases at J, with 16 bases between. This CDR3 contains 16 residues. Germline CDR1 reads SNHLY; CDR2 reads FYNNEI. The CDR3 DNA is TGTGCCAGCAGTTTGTTTGGGACTGGCCCCTACAATGAGCAGTTCTTC. Translated: CASSLFGTGPYNEQFF.

This clone was observed a single time. J is TRBJ2-3 and V is TRBV18, with TRBD2 identical over 8 bases. The junction had 8 bases not matched to a gene; V was cut back by 5 bases and J by 4 bases. The CDR3 is 15 amino acids. In germline, CDR1 is KGHSH, CDR2 LQKENI. CDR3 region: CASSDYGLAPDTQYF. As DNA, the CDR3 is TGTGCCAGCTCAGACTATGGACTAGCTCCAGATACGCAGTATTTT.

This clone appeared once. The genes are TRBV9 and TRBJ2-5; 9 bases align to TRBD1. This CDR3 comprises 16 residues. Germline CDR1 reads SGDLS; CDR2 reads YYNGEE. The ends lost 0 bases at V and 4 bases at J; junction bases unmatched: 7. CDR3 amino acids: CASSVDFGTGRETQYF. The CDR3 DNA sequence: TGTGCCAGCAGCGTAGATTTCGGGACAGGGAGAGAGACCCAGTACTTC.

The gene calls are TRBV5-5 and TRBJ1-2, with 7 bases aligning to TRBD1. V was clipped by 3 bases and J by 5 bases; unmatched bases: 4. CDR1 SGHKS and CDR2 YYEKEE come from the germline V gene (reference sequence). The CDR3 covers 13 residues. CDR3 loop: CASSWDRSYGYTF. The CDR3 DNA reads as TGTGCCAGCAGCTGGGACAGATCATATGGCTACACCTTC.

The V and J genes are TRBV6-1 and TRBJ2-7, with 11 bases that match TRBD2. Germline V lookup: CDR1 MNHNS, CDR2 SASEGT. The ends lost 3 bases at V and 4 bases at J; junction bases unmatched: 5. The CDR3 covers 15 residues. The CDR3: CASSDSTSGKYEQYF. The CDR3 region has the DNA TGTGCCAGCAGTGACTCGACTAGCGGGAAATACGAGCAGTACTTC.

V gene TRBV23-1 combines with J gene TRBJ1-2, with 9 bases identical to TRBD1. TRBV23-1 is an ORF, and what it does is uncertain. CDR3 length: 17 amino acids. The J segment lost 5 bases and the V segment lost 4 bases, leaving 14 bases of the junction unmatched. The CDR3 reads CASSPGGGQGDRYGYTF. In nucleotides, the CDR3 is TGCGCCAGCAGTCCCGGCGGGGGACAGGGTGATCGGTATGGCTACACCTTC.

The genes are TRBV6-4 and TRBJ1-1, with TRBD1 identical over 7 bases. Looked up from germline, CDR1 is MRHNA and CDR2 is SNTAGT. This CDR3 comprises 13 residues. With 6 bases clipped from V and 5 bases from J, the junction kept 6 bases outside the gene matches. The CDR3 DNA reads TGTGCCAGCAGGGCAGGGGGTCGGACTGAAGCTTTCTTT. Encoded protein: CASRAGGRTEAFF.

The chain combines TRBV6-1 with TRBJ2-3; 9 bases are shared with TRBD1. The V gene end was trimmed by 4 bases and the J gene end by 5 bases; junction bases not matched to a gene: 7. Germline CDR1 and CDR2: MNHNS and SASEGT. The length of the CDR3 is 15 residues. The CDR3 loop is CASSGRQGGRDTQYF. For the CDR3, the DNA is TGTGCCAGCAGTGGAAGACAGGGGGGGAGAGATACGCAGTATTTT.

The rearrangement joins TRBV6-1 to TRBJ1-2; 7 nucleotides agree with TRBD1. Trimming removed 4 bases from V and 1 base from J; junction bases left unmatched: 6. This CDR3 contains 15 residues. Germline V lookup: CDR1 MNHNS, CDR2 SASEGT. CDR3 region: CASSVVGTVNYGYTF. The CDR3 coding sequence is TGTGCCAGCAGTGTTGTCGGGACAGTTAACTATGGCTACACCTTC.